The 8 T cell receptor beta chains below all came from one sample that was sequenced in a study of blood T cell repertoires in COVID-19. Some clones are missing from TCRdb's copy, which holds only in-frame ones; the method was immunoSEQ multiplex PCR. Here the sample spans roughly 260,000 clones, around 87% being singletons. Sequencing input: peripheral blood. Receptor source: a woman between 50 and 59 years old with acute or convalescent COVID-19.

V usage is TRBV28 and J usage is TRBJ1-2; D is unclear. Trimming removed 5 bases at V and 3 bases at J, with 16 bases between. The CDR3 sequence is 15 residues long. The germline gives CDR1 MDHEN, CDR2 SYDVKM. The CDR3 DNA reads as TGTGCCAGCAGTCCCCTAGAAAGGATCGACTATGGCTACACCTTC. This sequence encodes CASSPLERIDYGYTF.

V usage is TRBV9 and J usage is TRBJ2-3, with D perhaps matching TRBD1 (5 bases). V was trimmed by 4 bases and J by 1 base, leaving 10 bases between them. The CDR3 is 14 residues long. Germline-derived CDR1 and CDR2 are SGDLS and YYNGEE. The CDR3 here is CASSPGFRTDTQYF. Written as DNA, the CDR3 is TGTGCCAGCAGCCCAGGGTTCCGCACAGATACGCAGTATTTT.

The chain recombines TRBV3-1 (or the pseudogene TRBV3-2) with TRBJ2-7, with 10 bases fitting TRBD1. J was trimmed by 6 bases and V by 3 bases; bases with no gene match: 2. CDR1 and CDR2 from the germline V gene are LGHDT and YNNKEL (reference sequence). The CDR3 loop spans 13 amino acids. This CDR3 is CASSQRDRGEQYF. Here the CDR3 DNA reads TGTGCCAGCAGCCAGCGGGACAGGGGCGAGCAGTACTTC.

The CDR3 DNA is TGTGCCAGCTCAACAACCAGGATTATGAACACTGAAGCTTTCTTT. It specifies CASSTTRIMNTEAFF. The chain couples TRBV18 to TRBJ1-1; D unclear. Germline CDR1 and CDR2: KGHSH and LQKENI. The V and J ends lost 5 bases and 0 bases respectively, with 13 bases between them. The CDR3 is 15 amino acids.

The CDR3 sequence: CASSKGQGPRANQPQHF. The CDR3 bases are TGTGCCAGTAGTAAAGGACAGGGACCGCGGGCCAATCAGCCCCAGCATTTT. The chain combines TRBV19 with TRBJ1-5; 8 bases are a match to TRBD1. V was clipped by 4 bases and J by 3 bases; unmatched bases: 11. This CDR3 comprises 17 residues. CDR1 and CDR2 from the germline V gene are LNHDA and SQIVND (reference sequence). Together with reference TRBV19 and TRBJ1-5, the CDR3 gives the full variable domain: DGGITQSPKYLFRKEGQNVTLSCEQNLNHDAMYWYRQDPGQGLRLIYYSQIVNDFQKGDIAEGYSVSREKKESFPLTVTSAQKNPTAFYLCASSKGQGPRANQPQHFGDGTRLSIL.

CDR3 in amino acids: CASSPLAGGPHTGELFF. CDR3 nucleotides: TGTGCCAGCAGTCCCCTAGCGGGAGGGCCTCACACCGGGGAGCTGTTTTTT. The rearrangement links TRBV6-2 or TRBV6-3 to TRBJ2-2; 12 positions agree with TRBD2. Germline CDR1 and CDR2: MNHEY and SVGEGT. With V trimmed by 5 bases and J by 3 bases, 7 bases remained unmatched. This CDR3 has 17 amino acids.

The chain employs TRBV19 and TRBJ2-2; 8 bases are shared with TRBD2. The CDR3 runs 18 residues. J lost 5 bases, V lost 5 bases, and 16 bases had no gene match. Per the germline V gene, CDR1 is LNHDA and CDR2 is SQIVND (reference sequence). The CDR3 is CASSPRGAGAPSTGELFF. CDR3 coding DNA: TGTGCCAGTAGTCCCCGAGGAGCGGGAGCCCCGAGTACCGGGGAGCTGTTTTTT. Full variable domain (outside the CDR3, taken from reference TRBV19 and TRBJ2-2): DGGITQSPKYLFRKEGQNVTLSCEQNLNHDAMYWYRQDPGQGLRLIYYSQIVNDFQKGDIAEGYSVSREKKESFPLTVTSAQKNPTAFYLCASSPRGAGAPSTGELFFGEGSRLTVL.

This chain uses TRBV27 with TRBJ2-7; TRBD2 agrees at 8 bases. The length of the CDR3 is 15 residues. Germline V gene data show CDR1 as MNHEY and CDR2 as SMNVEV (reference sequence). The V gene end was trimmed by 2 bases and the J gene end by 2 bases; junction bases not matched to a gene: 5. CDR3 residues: CASSLRGLDAYEQYF. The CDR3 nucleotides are TGTGCCAGCAGTTTAAGGGGACTAGACGCCTACGAGCAGTACTTC.